This T cell receptor (beta chain) is from a study of identical twins. Whole-study findings and limits: Cord blood beta clonotypes that were abundant carried fewer insertions, and memory repertoires showed no such trend.

TCRdb reprocessed the 5' RACE reads with MiXCR, giving one entry per CDR3 protein. Altogether about 720,000 distinct CDR3 sequences are present, about 9.4% being singletons, with the ten largest covering 0.75% to 1%. This clonotype has more than one count but fewer than ten. The antigen is unknown. The CDR3 loop spans 18 amino acids. V was trimmed by 0 bases and J by 1 base, leaving 18 bases between them. The germline CDR1 and CDR2 sequences are SGHRS and YFSETQ. The same data also contributed to another study, on yellow fever vaccine responses in identical twins.

The TCR originated in a woman under 30 in good health. Sequencing was performed on PBMCs. The rearrangement joins TRBV5-1 to TRBJ2-3; perhaps D is TRBD1 or TRBD2 (5 bases each). The CDR3 DNA reads as TGCGCCAGCAGCTTGGAGGTTAGAGGGGAAGTGGGCACAGATACGCAGTATTTT. This translates into CASSLEVRGEVGTDTQYF.